What follows are 26 T cell receptor beta chains derived from one specimen sequenced in a study of cytomegalovirus exposure and HLA in healthy donors (dated by TCRdb to the late 2010s). The receptor library was made with the immunoSEQ multiplex PCR assay. For the multiplex PCR, a mixture combining 60 forward primers for TCR Vbeta segments and 13 reverse primers for TCR Jbeta segments was used. In TCRdb, the immuneACCESS table is reduced to in-frame sequences with V and J assigned. These tables do not hold every clone; where another copy was compared, an unresolved V gene accounts for under half, and the others remain unexplained. For this sample the table gives approximately 200,000 clones, of which over 75% were detected only once. Roughly 0.097% of the sample belongs to the ten largest clones. The sample taken for sequencing was PBMCs. These receptor sequences come from a boy between 2 and 10 years old in good health and CMV-seronegative.

The V gene is TRBV5-6, the J gene TRBJ2-5; D perhaps matches TRBD2 (6 bases). V was shortened by 1 base and J by 1 base, with 14 bases between the two germline ends. CDR3 length: 16 residues. From germline, CDR1 is SGHDT and CDR2 YYEEEE. CDR3 region: CASSLKIAVPQETQYF. CDR3 nucleotides: TGTGCCAGCAGCTTGAAGATAGCGGTGCCCCAAGAGACCCAGTACTTC.

This clone was found a few times. V is TRBV6-5 and J is TRBJ2-7; tentatively, D is TRBD2 (6 bases). The V end was cut by 6 bases, the J end by 3 bases, with 18 bases between. This CDR3 contains 15 residues. Germline V gene sequence: CDR1 MNHEY, CDR2 SVGAGI. The CDR3 sequence is CASRAMGGTYYEQYF. CDR3 nucleotides: TGTGCCAGCAGAGCGATGGGCGGGACTTACTACGAGCAGTACTTC.

V and J are TRBV10-3 and TRBJ1-2, with D possibly matching TRBD1 (5 bases). Per the germline V gene, CDR1 is ENHRY and CDR2 is SYGVKD. CDR3 size: 15 residues. V was shortened by 6 bases and J by 5 bases, with 19 bases between the two germline ends. The CDR3 region has the DNA TGTGCCATCAGGGCCCCGAGGACACCCCTTTATGGCTACACCTTC. Encoded protein: CAIRAPRTPLYGYTF.

The V call is TRBV7-9, the J call TRBJ2-4; 11 bases are a match to TRBD1. V trimming: 4 bases; J trimming: 9 bases; junction bases outside the gene matches: 5. This CDR3 region has 14 residues. CDR1 and CDR2 from the germline V gene are SEHNR and FQNEAQ (reference sequence). In DNA, the CDR3 is TGTGCCAGCAGCTCAGAAGGGACAGGGGGCATTCAGTACTTC. It codes for CASSSEGTGGIQYF.

This chain uses TRBV11-2 with TRBJ1-6; the D gene is possibly TRBD1 (6 bases). Germline lookup yields CDR1 SGHAT and CDR2 FQNNGV. V shed 1 base and J shed 10 bases, with 14 bases lying between them. The CDR3 is 15 residues long. The CDR3 DNA reads as TGTGCCAGCAGCTTAGCCCGAGGGGGACGGTCACCCCTCCACTTT. This translates into CASSLARGGRSPLHF.

This clone has just one count. The V and J genes are TRBV10-3 and TRBJ2-5; 9 bases are a match to TRBD1. The CDR3 loop spans 13 amino acids. J gave up 3 bases and V 6 bases, and 2 bases lay outside the gene matches. Germline CDR1 reads ENHRY; CDR2 reads SYGVKD. The CDR3: CAISGTGKETQYF. Written as DNA, the CDR3 is TGTGCCATCAGCGGGACAGGGAAAGAGACCCAGTACTTC.

This clone was seen more than once but under ten times. As DNA, the CDR3 is TGCAGCGTTGTAGAAGGAGGAGATACGCAGTATTTT. Translating it yields CSVVEGGDTQYF. This rearrangement joins TRBV29-1 to TRBJ2-3, with D perhaps matching TRBD2 (5 bases). Trimming removed 4 bases at V and 5 bases at J, with 10 bases between. The CDR3 has 12 amino acids. Per germline, CDR1 SQVTM and CDR2 ANQGSEA.

The CDR3 loop reads CASSTPVGGDSIRETQYF. The CDR3, as DNA: TGTGCCAGCAGCACCCCAGTTGGCGGGGATAGTATTCGGGAGACCCAGTACTTC. The V and J genes are TRBV11-3 and TRBJ2-5, with D perhaps matching TRBD2 (6 bases). The length of the CDR3 is 18 residues. The germline CDR1 and CDR2 sequences are SGHNT and YENEEA. V lost 5 bases and J 5 bases, leaving 27 bases between the germline ends.

This chain links TRBV2 with TRBJ1-6; perhaps TRBD1 as D (6 bases). There are 16 residues in the CDR3. Germline V CDR1 and CDR2: SNHLY, FYNNEI. Between the trimmed V and J ends, which lost 4 bases and 6 bases, there was a span of 16 bases. The CDR3 nucleotides read TGTGCCAGCAGTGGCCTAGGGGGGGCGGGTAATTCACCCCTCCACTTT. Protein: CASSGLGGAGNSPLHF.

This chain connects TRBV27 to TRBJ1-2; TRBD1 might be the D (5 bases). Germline assignment: CDR1 MNHEY and CDR2 SMNVEV (reference sequence). The CDR3 runs 12 residues. V lost 8 bases and J 11 bases, leaving 18 bases between the germline ends. The CDR3 loop is CASRPGGRGYTF. CDR3 nucleotides: TGTGCCAGCCGACCCGGGGGTAGAGGTTACACCTTC.

The chain employs TRBV18 and TRBJ2-1, with a tentative D call TRBD2 (7 bases). The CDR3 runs 14 residues. The V end was cut by 2 bases, the J end by 6 bases, with 11 bases between. Germline loops: CDR1 KGHSH, CDR2 LQKENI. The CDR3 region is CASSPGAGANEQFF. In DNA, the CDR3 is TGTGCCAGCTCACCAGGTGCGGGGGCCAATGAGCAGTTCTTC.

The chain recombines TRBV5-4 with TRBJ2-7, with 7 bases identical to TRBD1. The V gene end was trimmed by 0 bases and the J gene end by 9 bases; junction bases not matched to a gene: 6. The CDR3 spans 13 residues. CDR1 SGHNT and CDR2 YYREEE come from the germline V gene (reference sequence). The CDR3 sequence is CASSLAQGRTQYF. DNA for the CDR3: TGTGCCAGCAGCTTGGCACAGGGGCGAACGCAGTACTTC.

The J gene is TRBJ2-1, the V gene TRBV6-5; D is possibly TRBD1 (6 bases). From germline, CDR1 is MNHEY and CDR2 SVGAGI. There are 15 residues in the CDR3. Trimming removed 2 bases at V and 6 bases at J, with 14 bases between. As DNA, the CDR3 is TGTGCCAGCAGTTACCAAGGCAGGGGTATCAATGAGCAGTTCTTC. This translates into CASSYQGRGINEQFF.

The CDR3 nucleotides read TGTGCCAGCAGCGTAGCCGCTACTCTCTCCTACGAGCAGTACTTC. Its protein product is CASSVAATLSYEQYF. The chain is built from TRBV9 and TRBJ2-7, with D uncertain. CDR1 and CDR2 (germline): SGDLS, YYNGEE. The CDR3 loop spans 15 amino acids. V dropped 0 bases and J dropped 0 bases, with 10 bases sitting between them. The full variable domain, completed using reference TRBV9 and TRBJ2-7, is DSGVTQTPKHLITATGQRVTLRCSPRSGDLSVYWYQQSLDQGLQFLIQYYNGEERAKGNILERFSAQQFPDLHSELNLSSLELGDSALYFCASSVAATLSYEQYFGPGTRLTVT.

This sequence joins TRBV29-1 and TRBJ1-1; the D gene is possibly TRBD1 (5 bases). Germline assignment: CDR1 SQVTM and CDR2 ANQGSEA. Trimming removed 3 bases from V and 0 bases from J, with 17 bases in between. The CDR3 has 16 residues. CDR3 DNA sequence: TGCAGCGTTGATTCAGGGTCGTGGACGGTGAACACTGAAGCTTTCTTT. Translated, it gives CSVDSGSWTVNTEAFF.

The rearrangement uses TRBV7-2 and TRBJ2-5; D may be TRBD2 (7 bases). The germline CDR1 and CDR2 sequences are SGHTA and FQGNSA. V lost 3 bases and J 4 bases, leaving 15 bases between the germline ends. The CDR3 sequence is 15 residues long. This chain's CDR3 is CASSLVGGLGETQYF. In nucleotides, the CDR3 is TGTGCCAGCAGCTTGGTGGGGGGGCTGGGAGAGACCCAGTACTTC.

This clone has just one count. The chain uses TRBV5-1 and TRBJ1-4; D gene uncertain. V lost 0 bases, J lost 0 bases, and 9 bases lay in between. Germline CDR1 reads SGHRS; CDR2 reads YFSETQ. This CDR3 has 16 amino acids. The DNA of the CDR3 is TGCGCCAGCAGCTTGGTACGGTCTGCAACTAATGAAAAACTGTTTTTT. It translates to CASSLVRSATNEKLFF.

The V and J genes are TRBV6-5 and TRBJ2-7, with 7 bases identical to TRBD1. The CDR3 runs to 14 residues. The V gene's germline CDR1 is MNHEY and CDR2 SVGAGI. The trim removed 8 bases at V and 2 bases at J, leaving 9 bases unmatched. The chain's CDR3 is CASAGPGQTYEQYF. The CDR3 DNA sequence: TGTGCCAGCGCCGGGCCGGGACAGACCTACGAGCAGTACTTC.

The V gene is TRBV7-2, the J gene TRBJ2-3; 8 nucleotides match TRBD2. V was clipped by 2 bases and J by 1 base; unmatched bases: 5. CDR3 length equals 16 residues. Germline values: CDR1 SGHTA, CDR2 FQGNSA. DNA for the CDR3: TGTGCCAGCAGCTTAAGGGCGCGGGGGGGCACAGATACGCAGTATTTT. This gives the protein CASSLRARGGTDTQYF.

The rearrangement joins TRBV5-1 to TRBJ2-5; no reliable D call. The CDR3 sequence is 12 residues long. The germline V gene has CDR1 SGHRS and CDR2 YFSETQ. Trimming left V 5 bases short and J 0 bases short, with 5 bases between. As DNA, the CDR3 is TGCGCCAGCAGGGAGTACCAAGAGACCCAGTACTTC. Its protein product is CASREYQETQYF.

This rearrangement joins TRBV27 to TRBJ1-2; D is ambiguous. Germline V gene data show CDR1 as MNHEY and CDR2 as SMNVEV (reference sequence). With 0 bases removed from V and 6 bases from J, the gap between germline ends came to 5 bases. The CDR3 is 12 amino acids. CDR3 sequence reads: CASSLSGDGYTF. CDR3 sequence (DNA): TGTGCCAGCAGTTTATCCGGGGATGGCTACACCTTC.

This chain joins TRBV4-3 and TRBJ2-2; 7 bases agree with TRBD1. With V trimmed by 4 bases and J by 6 bases, 11 bases remained unmatched. The CDR3 consists of 16 residues. Germline assignment: CDR1 LGHNA and CDR2 YSLEER. The CDR3: CASSPYLDRVPGELFF. The CDR3, as DNA: TGCGCCAGCAGCCCCTACCTTGACAGGGTCCCCGGGGAGCTGTTTTTT.

The V call is TRBV5-6, the J call TRBJ2-7, with D possibly TRBD2 on 6 matching bases. Germline CDR1 and CDR2: SGHDT and YYEEEE. Between the trimmed V and J ends, which lost 0 bases and 1 base, there was a span of 11 bases. The length of the CDR3 is 15 residues. The CDR3 protein is CASSLARRDSYEQYF. CDR3 DNA sequence: TGTGCCAGCAGCTTGGCGCGGCGGGATTCCTACGAGCAGTACTTC.

The J gene is TRBJ2-5, the V gene TRBV7-2, with TRBD2 matching over 7 bases. The CDR3 extends over 13 amino acids. V trimming: 5 bases; J trimming: 2 bases; junction bases outside the gene matches: 2. Germline lookup yields CDR1 SGHTA and CDR2 FQGNSA. CDR3 protein: CASSSGVQETQYF. The CDR3 DNA sequence: TGTGCCAGCAGCAGCGGGGTTCAAGAGACCCAGTACTTC.

The J gene is TRBJ1-2, the V gene TRBV21-1; TRBD1 is taken as the D call from the table, unchecked against the DNA. TRBV21-1 represents a pseudogene. The CDR3 extends over 18 amino acids. CDR3 in amino acids: CASSNESDREAGRRGYTF. Here the CDR3 DNA reads TGTGCCAGCAGCAATGAATCGGACAGGGAGGCGGGTCGGCGTGGCTACACCTTC.

This chain joins TRBV6-1 and TRBJ1-5, with a weak D call TRBD1 (5 bases). CDR3 size: 16 residues. V lost 1 base, J lost 6 bases, and 16 bases lay in between. The germline V gene encodes CDR1 MNHNS and CDR2 SASEGT. CDR3 residues: CASSEVGWGSGQPQHF. In DNA form, the CDR3 reads TGTGCCAGCAGTGAAGTGGGATGGGGCTCAGGTCAGCCCCAGCATTTT.